This T cell receptor beta chain is from a study of blood T cell repertoires in COVID-19. About the study: Sites in the United States, Italy and Spain provided acute and convalescent COVID-19 samples. The analysed material was cDNA or gDNA that came from T cells, B-cell-depleted T cells, or PBMCs.

Per the original data handling: Amplification of reference gene primers provided the estimated nucleated cell counts. The protocol was immunoSEQ multiplex PCR, while the TCRdb copy is restricted to in-frame clones and leaves out a portion. V and J calls and clone size are as listed in that table; D and trimming were resolved from the DNA. The sample includes fewer than 150,000 clones, under 90% of them seen just once. In germline, CDR1 is SGHNT, CDR2 YYREEE (reference sequence). There are 15 residues in the CDR3. J was trimmed by 9 bases and V by 2 bases; bases with no gene match: 11. The sequencing input was peripheral blood. The receptor was isolated from a woman of 80 years or more in a cohort sampled during active or convalescent COVID-19. The J gene is TRBJ1-2, the V gene TRBV5-4; 9 nucleotides agree with TRBD1. The CDR3 region is CASSFAGTGSLSYTF. CDR3 in DNA: TGTGCCAGCAGCTTCGCCGGGACAGGGAGTTTGAGCTACACCTTC.